Presented here are 20 T cell receptor beta chains from one specimen sequenced in a study of T cells after yellow fever vaccination. A single record per CDR3 protein comes from TCRdb applying MiXCR to the 5' RACE reads. The top ten clones hold 14% to 15% of a sample with around 600,000 distinct CDR3 sequences, over 9% of them seen once. The sample was PBMCs, taken on the day of the yellow fever booster vaccination. These receptor sequences come from a young man who received the YFV17D yellow fever vaccine.

This clonotype was seen a handful of times. The chain joins TRBV10-3 to TRBJ2-7; D is ambiguous. The CDR3 totals 12 residues. The V end lost 2 bases, the J end lost 7 bases, and 9 bases lay between the germline ends. Germline loops: CDR1 ENHRY, CDR2 SYGVKD. The CDR3 protein is CAISEPVREQYF. CDR3 sequence (DNA): TGTGCCATCAGTGAGCCGGTGCGGGAGCAGTACTTC.

There are a few counts of this clonotype. This chain connects TRBV7-7 to TRBJ2-7, with a possible D match to TRBD1 (5 bases). Trimming stripped 5 bases from V and 2 bases from J, with 10 bases between. The CDR3 totals 13 residues. In germline, CDR1 is SSHAT, CDR2 FNYEAQ (reference sequence). CDR3 region: CASSPEQAYEQYF. As DNA, the CDR3 is TGTGCCAGCAGCCCTGAACAGGCCTACGAGCAGTACTTC.

The chain joins TRBV28 to TRBJ1-1, with D perhaps matching TRBD1 (5 bases). The CDR3 is made up of 12 amino acids. Trimming took off 6 bases at V and 8 bases at J, with 13 bases between the two ends. Germline CDR1 and CDR2: MDHEN and SYDVKM. CDR3 sequence reads: CASSPGRGEAFF. The CDR3 DNA reads as TGTGCCAGCAGCCCCGGGAGGGGAGAAGCTTTCTTT.

In its sample, this clonotype was seen a few times. V usage is TRBV7-9 and J usage is TRBJ2-7; TRBD1 matches 7 bases. The trim removed 3 bases at V and 5 bases at J, leaving 4 bases unmatched. CDR1 is SEHNR and CDR2 is FQNEAQ in the germline V gene (reference sequence). This CDR3 is built from 13 residues. The CDR3 region has the DNA TGTGCCAGCAGCTTGACAGGGCCCAACGAGCAGTACTTC. This translates into CASSLTGPNEQYF.

This clonotype was counted between two and nine times. The J gene is TRBJ2-2, the V gene TRBV7-9, with 14 bases matching TRBD2. The CDR3 is 16 amino acids. Per the germline V gene, CDR1 is SEHNR and CDR2 is FQNEAQ (reference sequence). The J segment lost 3 bases and the V segment lost 6 bases, leaving 3 bases of the junction unmatched. DNA of the CDR3: TGTGCCAGCAGGTCGGGACTAGCGGGAGACACCGGGGAGCTGTTTTTT. It is translated as CASRSGLAGDTGELFF. The complete variable domain, with remaining parts taken from reference TRBV7-9 and TRBJ2-2, reads DTGVSQNPRHKITKRGQNVTFRCDPISEHNRLYWYRQTLGQGPEFLTYFQNEAQLEKSRLLSDRFSAERPKGSFSTLEIQRTEQGDSAMYLCASRSGLAGDTGELFFGEGSRLTVL.

This chain links TRBV18 with TRBJ1-1, with D maybe TRBD1 (6 bases). CDR1 and CDR2 (germline): KGHSH, LQKENI. The CDR3 loop spans 12 amino acids. The ends were cut back, 3 bases at V and 14 bases at J, with 16 bases in the middle. CDR3 protein: CASSPLPSGEFF. DNA of the CDR3: TGTGCCAGCTCACCGCTACCTTCAGGGGAGTTCTTT.

This clonotype came up many times. This rearrangement joins TRBV5-5 to TRBJ2-5, with D maybe TRBD2 (6 bases). Germline CDR1 and CDR2: SGHKS and YYEKEE (reference sequence). The CDR3 extends over 14 amino acids. The ends were cut back, 4 bases at V and 4 bases at J, with 14 bases in the middle. The CDR3 protein is CASSLVQAGETQYF. As DNA, the CDR3 is TGTGCCAGCAGCCTAGTACAAGCGGGAGAGACCCAGTACTTC.

This clonotype was observed a few times. This chain joins TRBV7-9 and TRBJ2-1; 10 bases fit TRBD2. The germline V gene encodes CDR1 SEHNR and CDR2 FQNEAQ (reference sequence). The CDR3 spans 14 residues. Trimming at V came to 8 bases and at J to 9 bases, leaving 10 bases not matched to a gene. The CDR3 sequence: CASLRTSGLGEQFF. In nucleotides, the CDR3 is TGTGCCAGCCTTAGGACTAGCGGCCTTGGTGAGCAGTTCTTC.

The J gene is TRBJ2-5, the V gene TRBV7-7, with D possibly matching TRBD1 (5 bases). CDR1 SSHAT and CDR2 FNYEAQ come from the germline V gene (reference sequence). V lost 5 bases, J lost 5 bases, and 15 bases lay in between. The CDR3 extends over 14 amino acids. CDR3 DNA sequence: TGTGCCAGCAGCCCCCTTCTTGGGGCCGAGACCCAGTACTTC. As protein: CASSPLLGAETQYF. Complete variable domain (other parts from reference TRBV7-7 and TRBJ2-5): GAGVSQSPRYKVTKRGQDVTLRCDPISSHATLYWYQQALGQGPEFLTYFNYEAQPDKSGLPSDRFSAERPEGSISTLTIQRTEQRDSAMYRCASSPLLGAETQYFGPGTRLLVL.

In nucleotides, the CDR3 is TGCAGTGCCACGGGGACACTAAGGACAGATACGCAGTATTTT. Its translation is CSATGTLRTDTQYF. The V gene is TRBV20-1, the J gene TRBJ2-3; D perhaps matches TRBD1 (6 bases). V lost 6 bases to trimming and J lost 3 bases, with 16 bases between them. The CDR3 sequence is 14 residues long. From germline, CDR1 is DFQATT and CDR2 SNEGSKA (reference sequence).

The rearrangement links TRBV29-1 to TRBJ2-7; D perhaps matches TRBD2 (6 bases). The ends were cut back, 6 bases at V and 6 bases at J, with 9 bases in the middle. Germline lookup yields CDR1 SQVTM and CDR2 ANQGSEA. This CDR3 spans 10 amino acids. CDR3 in amino acids: CSVGEVEQYF. In DNA, the CDR3 is TGCAGCGTGGGGGAGGTCGAGCAGTACTTC.

The gene calls are TRBV11-2 and TRBJ1-1; no clear D gene. CDR3 length: 11 amino acids. V lost 0 bases, J lost 9 bases, and 5 bases lay in between. Germline V gene data show CDR1 as SGHAT and CDR2 as FQNNGV. The CDR3 DNA sequence: TGTGCCAGCAGCTTAGATGTTAAAGCTTTCTTT. Amino acid sequence: CASSLDVKAFF.

This clonotype was recorded a few times. The genes are TRBV20-1 and TRBJ1-2; 7 nucleotides align to TRBD1. With 3 bases clipped from V and 3 bases from J, the junction kept 1 base outside the gene matches. CDR3 size: 12 residues. Germline CDR1 is DFQATT and CDR2 is SNEGSKA (reference sequence). CDR3 residues: CSASRGDYGYTF. The CDR3 nucleotides are TGCAGTGCTAGCAGGGGGGACTATGGCTACACCTTC.

This clonotype was seen a few times. The V and J genes are TRBV6-5 and TRBJ2-1; the D gene is possibly TRBD2 (5 bases). This CDR3 contains 13 residues. Germline V gives CDR1 MNHEY, CDR2 SVGAGI. V shed 4 bases and J shed 9 bases, with 13 bases lying between them. Here the CDR3 reads CASSFEGAGEQFF. The CDR3 bases are TGTGCCAGCAGTTTCGAGGGAGCCGGTGAGCAGTTCTTC.

This clonotype was picked up a small number of times. The CDR3 is CSARDPSGSSYNEQFF. Here the CDR3 DNA reads TGCAGTGCTAGAGATCCTAGCGGGAGTTCCTACAATGAGCAGTTCTTC. This chain joins TRBV20-1 and TRBJ2-1; 10 bases match TRBD2. Trimming removed 0 bases from V and 1 base from J; junction bases left unmatched: 3. CDR1 DFQATT and CDR2 SNEGSKA come from the germline V gene (reference sequence). The CDR3 spans 16 residues.

V is TRBV28 and J is TRBJ1-6; a weak D match, TRBD1 (6 bases). There are 15 residues in the CDR3. With 5 bases removed from V and 7 bases from J, the gap between germline ends came to 15 bases. Germline V CDR1 and CDR2: MDHEN, SYDVKM. CDR3 nucleotides: TGTGCCAGCAGTGTCGACAGGATTTGGAATTCACCCCTCCACTTT. It encodes CASSVDRIWNSPLHF.

This chain uses TRBV2 with TRBJ2-7; 8 bases fit TRBD1. CDR1 SNHLY and CDR2 FYNNEI come from the germline V gene. V trimming: 10 bases; J trimming: 3 bases; junction bases outside the gene matches: 11. CDR3 length: 14 amino acids. The CDR3 bases are TGTGCCACCCGGACAGGGAGCTTGAGCTACGAGCAGTACTTC. Protein product: CATRTGSLSYEQYF.

This clonotype was counted a single time. This chain links TRBV24-1 with TRBJ2-5, with D uncertain. V lost 6 bases and J lost 0, with 7 bases in between. Germline V gives CDR1 KGHDR, CDR2 SFDVKD. This CDR3 region has 13 residues. DNA for the CDR3: TGTGCCACCAGTCGCGGCTACCAAGAGACCCAGTACTTC. This sequence encodes CATSRGYQETQYF.

This clonotype turned up a few times. The gene calls are TRBV24-1 and TRBJ2-1; D ambiguous. Germline CDR1 reads KGHDR; CDR2 reads SFDVKD. The CDR3 is 14 residues long. Trimming stripped 1 base from V and 6 bases from J, with 9 bases between. CDR3 sequence reads: CATSDLGPTNEQFF. The CDR3 coding sequence is TGTGCCACCAGTGATTTAGGGCCTACCAATGAGCAGTTCTTC.

This sequence joins TRBV7-8 and TRBJ2-3; D unclear. There are 14 residues in the CDR3. CDR1 and CDR2 (germline): SGHVS, FQNEAQ. V was shortened by 5 bases and J by 5 bases, with 14 bases between the two germline ends. The CDR3 DNA reads as TGTGCCAGCAGCCCTCCCCCTCTCAGAGATACGCAGTATTTT. Translating it yields CASSPPPLRDTQYF.